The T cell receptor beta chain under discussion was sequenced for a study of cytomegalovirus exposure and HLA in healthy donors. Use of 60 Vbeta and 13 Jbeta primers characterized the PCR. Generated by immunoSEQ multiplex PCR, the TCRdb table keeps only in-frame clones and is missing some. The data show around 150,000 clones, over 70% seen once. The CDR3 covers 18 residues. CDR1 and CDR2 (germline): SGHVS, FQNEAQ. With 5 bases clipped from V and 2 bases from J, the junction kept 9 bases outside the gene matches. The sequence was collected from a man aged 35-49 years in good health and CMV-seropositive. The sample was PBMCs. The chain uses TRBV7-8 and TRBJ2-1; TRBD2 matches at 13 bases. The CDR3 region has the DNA TGTGCCAGCAGCACACTAGCGGGAGGGCCGAGTCCCTACAATGAGCAGTTCTTC. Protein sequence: CASSTLAGGPSPYNEQFF.